The rows below give T cell receptor beta chains drawn from one sample of a study of ipilimumab plus nivolumab after autologous stem cell transplantation. Sequencing was performed with immunoSEQ multiplex PCR; in TCRdb, only in-frame clones are kept and a portion is missing. The table includes 17,000 or so clones, about 80% detected once. Sequencing used PBMCs, obtained in a trial of ipilimumab plus nivolumab as post-transplant consolidation. The origin of the receptors is a male donor with diffuse large B-cell lymphoma. Each CDR3 is given with its conserved first and last residue. The order of the fields is J gene, V gene, clone size, CDR3 protein. A row's size may be missing; if present it is once, few, many or a size class.

>TRBJ2-2|TRBV5-1|NA
CASSLASGHRNTGELFF
>TRBJ2-3|TRBV18|NA
CASSPGLSGDTDTQYF
>TRBJ1-3|TRBV10-1|NA
CASRSGESSGNTIYF
>TRBJ1-1|TRBV10-3|NA
CAITTHSNTEAFF
>TRBJ2-2|TRBV10-1|NA
CASSRLAGGSNTGELFF
>TRBJ2-4|TRBV6-5|NA
CASSYSGLDIQYF
>TRBJ2-2|TRBV9|NA
CASSVGTGANTGELFF
>TRBJ1-1|TRBV6-5|few
CASSYRDDTEAFF
>TRBJ1-3|TRBV5-1|NA
CASTKDWGGSGNTIYF
>TRBJ1-4|TRBV6-5|NA
CASRPGGHGEKLFF
>TRBJ1-6|TRBV7-3|NA
CASSSGQGKGSPLHF
>TRBJ2-7|TRBV4-3|NA
CASSQETWGEQYF
>TRBJ1-1|TRBV9|NA
CASSVQEDTEAFF
>TRBJ1-2|TRBV7-8|NA
CASSPHEGTVGYTF
>TRBJ1-5|TRBV6-5|NA
CASSLDRTGNQPQHF
>TRBJ2-1|TRBV5-1|NA
CASSLEPGSYNEQFF
>TRBJ2-5|TRBV5-5|NA
CASSLRGAQETQYF
>TRBJ2-3|TRBV7-9|NA
CASSLYGQTESYSTDTQYF
>TRBJ2-3|TRBV2|NA
CASSGFLGTSGGRGGDTQYF
>TRBJ2-4|TRBV30|once
CASTHAGRGNIQYF
>TRBJ2-3|TRBV6-1|NA
CASLRTGGGDTQYF
>TRBJ2-6|TRBV7-9|NA
CASSRDRAGANVLTF
>TRBJ2-7|TRBV6-5|NA
CASRLHRDSTYEQYF
>TRBJ2-1|TRBV18|NA
CASSPSTSPLGNEQFF
>TRBJ2-7|TRBV6-1|few
CASSDLGQGTYEQYF
>TRBJ2-5|TRBV19|few
CASKRTGAKETQYF
>TRBJ2-3|TRBV19|NA
CASSTGWDRDHTSTRNTQYF
>TRBJ2-7|TRBV5-6|NA
CASSLGGGPYEQYF
>TRBJ1-2|TRBV5-4|NA
CASNLIGGVGDYGYTF
>TRBJ2-5|TRBV29-1|NA
CSVEEGTSGGAQGQETQYF
>TRBJ2-7|TRBV5-1|once
CASSLRGRRTSGSEQYF
>TRBJ2-1|TRBV27|NA
CANPERGPNEQFF
>TRBJ2-5|TRBV5-5|NA
CASSSSGTGGREQYF
>TRBJ1-5|TRBV5-8|NA
CASSLKDRGSNQPQHF
>TRBJ1-1|TRBV6-6|NA
CASSYRTGVRTEAFF
>TRBJ2-7|TRBV6-1|once
CASNRYYEQYF
>TRBJ2-3|TRBV4-2|NA
CASSQGGRVPDTQYF
>TRBJ2-2|TRBV19|NA
CASSIDHGSGELFF
>TRBJ1-2|TRBV19|NA
CASVGVEGNNYGYTF
>TRBJ2-6|TRBV7-6|NA
CASSLGDRGFGGANVLTF
>TRBJ1-1|TRBV6-1|NA
CASSVGGYGTEAFF
>TRBJ1-2|TRBV19|NA
CASTADRYYGYTF
>TRBJ1-3|TRBV5-1|NA
CASRGQGFSGNTIYF
>TRBJ2-7|TRBV7-9|few
CASSSASYEQYF
>TRBJ1-2|TRBV5-4|NA
CASSPTTGNYGYTF
>TRBJ2-1|TRBV29-1|NA
CSVEEGTSGQFF
>TRBJ1-3|TRBV2|NA
CASSVSGSGNTIYF
>TRBJ2-5|TRBV2|NA
CASRAGLEGTQYF
>TRBJ2-1|TRBV5-1|NA
CASSLERSSSYNEQFF